This T cell receptor (beta chain) was profiled in a study of blood T cell repertoires in COVID-19. Study at large: The United States, Italy and Spain provided the acute and convalescent COVID-19 samples. The cDNA or gDNA used as material had been derived from T cells, B-cell-depleted T cells, or PBMCs.

The protocol was immunoSEQ multiplex PCR, while the TCRdb copy is restricted to in-frame clones and leaves out a portion. The table has about 230,000 clones, roughly 88% seen once. Donors were grouped by their self-reported clinical history. Germline CDR1 and CDR2: MNHEY and SMNVEV (reference sequence). CDR3 size: 14 residues. The V end lost 0 bases, the J end lost 5 bases, and 8 bases lay between the germline ends. This TCR was sampled from a woman aged 40-49 years with acute COVID-19. The chain links TRBV27 to TRBJ1-5; D ambiguous. The source material was PBMCs or T cells enriched from blood (not recorded which). The CDR3 loop reads CASSLSPEYQPQHF. CDR3 in DNA: TGTGCCAGCAGTTTATCGCCGGAGTATCAGCCCCAGCATTTT.